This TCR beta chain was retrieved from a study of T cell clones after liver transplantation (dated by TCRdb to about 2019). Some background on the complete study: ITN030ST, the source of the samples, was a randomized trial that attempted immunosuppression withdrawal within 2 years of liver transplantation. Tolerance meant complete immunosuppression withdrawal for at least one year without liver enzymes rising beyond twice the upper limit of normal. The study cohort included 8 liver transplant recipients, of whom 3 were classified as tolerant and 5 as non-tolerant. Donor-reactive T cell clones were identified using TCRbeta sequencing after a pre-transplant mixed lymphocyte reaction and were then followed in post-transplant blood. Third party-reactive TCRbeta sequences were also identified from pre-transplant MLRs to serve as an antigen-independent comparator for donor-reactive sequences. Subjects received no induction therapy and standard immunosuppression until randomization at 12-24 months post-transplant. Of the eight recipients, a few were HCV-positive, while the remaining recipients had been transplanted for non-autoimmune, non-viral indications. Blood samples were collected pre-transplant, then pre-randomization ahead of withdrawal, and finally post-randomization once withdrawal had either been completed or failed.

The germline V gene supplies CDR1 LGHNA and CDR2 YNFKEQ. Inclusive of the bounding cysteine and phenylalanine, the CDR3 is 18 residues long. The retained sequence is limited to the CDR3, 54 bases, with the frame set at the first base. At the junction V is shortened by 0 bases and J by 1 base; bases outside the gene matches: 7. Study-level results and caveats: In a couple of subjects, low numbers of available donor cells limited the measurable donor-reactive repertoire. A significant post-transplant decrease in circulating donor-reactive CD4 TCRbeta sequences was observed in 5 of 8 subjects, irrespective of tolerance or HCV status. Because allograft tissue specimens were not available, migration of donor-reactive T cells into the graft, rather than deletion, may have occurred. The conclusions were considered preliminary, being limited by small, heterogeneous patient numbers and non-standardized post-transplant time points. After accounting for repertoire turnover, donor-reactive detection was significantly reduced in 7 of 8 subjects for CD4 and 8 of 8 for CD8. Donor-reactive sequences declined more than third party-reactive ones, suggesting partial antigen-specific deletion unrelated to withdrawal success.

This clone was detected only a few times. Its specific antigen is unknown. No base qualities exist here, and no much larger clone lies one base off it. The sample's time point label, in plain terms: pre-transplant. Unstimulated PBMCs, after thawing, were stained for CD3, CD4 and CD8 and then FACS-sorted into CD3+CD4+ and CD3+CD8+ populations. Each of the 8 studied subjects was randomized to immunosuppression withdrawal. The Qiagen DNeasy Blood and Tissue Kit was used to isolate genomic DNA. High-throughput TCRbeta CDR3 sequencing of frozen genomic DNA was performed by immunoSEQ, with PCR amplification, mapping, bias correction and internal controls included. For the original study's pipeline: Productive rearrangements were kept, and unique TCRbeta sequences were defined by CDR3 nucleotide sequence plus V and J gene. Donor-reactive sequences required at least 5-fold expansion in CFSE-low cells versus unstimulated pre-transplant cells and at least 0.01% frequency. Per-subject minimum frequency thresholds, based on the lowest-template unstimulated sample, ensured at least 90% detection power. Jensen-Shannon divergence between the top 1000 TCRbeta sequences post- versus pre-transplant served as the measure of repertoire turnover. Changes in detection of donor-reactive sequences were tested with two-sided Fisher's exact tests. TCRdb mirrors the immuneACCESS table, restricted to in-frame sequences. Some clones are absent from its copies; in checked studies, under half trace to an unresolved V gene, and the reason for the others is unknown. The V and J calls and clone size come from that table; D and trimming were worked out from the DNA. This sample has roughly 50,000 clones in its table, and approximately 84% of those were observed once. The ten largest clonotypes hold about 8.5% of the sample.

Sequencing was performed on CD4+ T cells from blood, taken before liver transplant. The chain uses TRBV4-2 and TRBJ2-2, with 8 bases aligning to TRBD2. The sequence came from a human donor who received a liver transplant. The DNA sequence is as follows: TGTGCCAGCAGCCAAGATTCCCTTAGCGGGGTGAACACCGGGGAGCTGTTTTTT. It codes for CASSQDSLSGVNTGELFF.